These 18 T cell receptor beta chains came from one sample sequenced in a study of CD8 T cells in ankylosing spondylitis. Each CDR3 protein gets one entry after TCRdb re-called the 5' RACE reads with MiXCR. The data show roughly 200,000 distinct CDR3 sequences, roughly 25% seen once. The material sequenced was blood, either unsorted or a sorted T cell fraction (not recorded which). The receptors originated from a male donor with ankylosing spondylitis or in good health (not recorded which).

In its sample, this clonotype was seen a few times. V usage is TRBV7-2 and J usage is TRBJ2-1; D might be TRBD2 (5 bases). The V gene lost 5 bases and the J gene lost 0 bases, with 11 bases spanning the gap. The CDR3 is 15 amino acids. CDR1 is SGHTA, CDR2 FQGNSA, per germline. CDR3: CASSPDSSSYNEQFF. The CDR3 DNA sequence: TGTGCCAGCAGCCCGGACTCGAGCTCCTACAATGAGCAGTTCTTC.

The rearrangement joins TRBV4-2 to TRBJ2-2, with D perhaps TRBD2 (6 bases). Deletions cut 1 base from V and 3 bases from J, with 9 bases between. Per the germline V gene, CDR1 is LGHNA and CDR2 is YNFKEQ. The CDR3 spans 15 residues. Written as DNA, the CDR3 is TGTGCCAGCAGCCAAGTAGCGGATGACACCGGGGAGCTGTTTTTT. Residues: CASSQVADDTGELFF.

This chain links TRBV7-3 with TRBJ2-3, with D perhaps matching TRBD2 (5 bases). This CDR3 spans 14 amino acids. Germline V gives CDR1 SGHTA, CDR2 FQGTGA. The V end lost 5 bases, the J end lost 5 bases, and 14 bases lay between the germline ends. The DNA of the CDR3 is TGTGCCAGCAGCCTAGCCAGACGGGGAGATACGCAGTATTTT. It translates to CASSLARRGDTQYF.

Ten or more counts support this clonotype. This chain joins TRBV6-5 and TRBJ1-2; 7 bases are a match to TRBD1. V lost 6 bases, J lost 8 bases, and 3 bases stayed unmatched. There are 11 residues in the CDR3. Germline CDR1 MNHEY, CDR2 SVGAGI. The CDR3 spells CASSQGQGYTF. The CDR3, as DNA: TGTGCCAGCAGCCAGGGACAGGGCTACACCTTC.

Regarding this clonotype: One end of the junction is discordant with germline, which a read error may explain. The chain uses TRBV20-1 and TRBJ2-7; 9 nucleotides agree with TRBD1. CDR1 DFQATT and CDR2 SNEGSKA come from the germline V gene (reference sequence). The CDR3 is 14 residues long. In DNA form, the CDR3 reads TGCAGTGCTAGAGATCCGGGACAGGGTCCCCAGTTGGACTTC. Translation gives CSARDPGQGPQLDF.

This clonotype has ten or more counts. The rearrangement uses TRBV4-1 and TRBJ2-2; unclear D gene. Germline CDR1 reads MGHRA; CDR2 reads YSYEKL. V was trimmed by 0 bases and J by 4 bases, leaving 9 bases between them. This CDR3 is 15 amino acids long. The CDR3 sequence: CASSQENYRTGELFF. CDR3 coding DNA: TGCGCCAGCAGCCAAGAAAACTATCGCACCGGGGAGCTGTTTTTT.

This clonotype has ten or more counts. This chain uses TRBV5-1 with TRBJ2-3; 11 bases are shared with TRBD2. The CDR3 length is 16 residues. V dropped 1 base and J dropped 4; count of bases not matched to a gene: 5. CDR1 and CDR2 from the germline V gene are SGHRS and YFSETQ. CDR3 sequence (DNA): TGCGCCAGCAGCTTGTCTACTAGCGGGAGATCAGATACGCAGTATTTT. Translating it yields CASSLSTSGRSDTQYF.

This clonotype was counted ten times or more. J is TRBJ2-1 and V is TRBV20-1, with 7 bases lining up with TRBD2. CDR3 length: 15 amino acids. Losses at the gene ends were 0 bases for V and 6 bases for J; bases not matched to a gene: 8. Germline V lookup: CDR1 DFQATT, CDR2 SNEGSKA (reference sequence). The CDR3 sequence: CSARDLRELFNEQFF. As DNA, the CDR3 is TGCAGTGCTAGAGATCTGCGGGAGCTATTCAATGAGCAGTTCTTC.

V and J are TRBV12-3 or TRBV12-4 and TRBJ2-5; D is perhaps TRBD2 (5 bases). V shed 7 bases and J shed 0 bases, with 12 bases lying between them. The CDR3 length is 14 residues. The CDR3, as DNA: TGTGCCAGCACCCCAGGACTTTACCAAGAGACCCAGTACTTC. This encodes CASTPGLYQETQYF.

This clonotype was detected only a few times. The CDR3 is CAISKGQGTYEQYF. The CDR3, as DNA: TGTGCCATCAGTAAAGGACAGGGGACCTACGAGCAGTACTTC. This chain uses TRBV10-3 with TRBJ2-7; 9 nucleotides line up with TRBD1. This CDR3 comprises 14 residues. The trim removed 5 bases at V and 2 bases at J, leaving 4 bases unmatched. In germline, CDR1 is ENHRY, CDR2 SYGVKD.

This clonotype was picked up a small number of times. The chain joins TRBV6-5 to TRBJ2-6; possible D gene TRBD2, 6 bases. Looked up from germline, CDR1 is MNHEY and CDR2 is SVGAGI. This CDR3 spans 16 amino acids. V dropped 3 bases and J dropped 1 base, with 10 bases sitting between them. CDR3 in amino acids: CASSYLGGSGANVLTF. As DNA, the CDR3 is TGTGCCAGCAGTTATTTAGGAGGGTCTGGGGCCAACGTCCTGACTTTC.

This clonotype was recorded a few times. The rearrangement uses TRBV10-3 and TRBJ1-6, with 8 bases that match TRBD1. Per the germline V gene, CDR1 is ENHRY and CDR2 is SYGVKD. Trimming took 2 bases from V and 17 from J; bases not matched to a gene: 8. The length of the CDR3 is 13 residues. Here the CDR3 DNA reads TGTGCCATCAGTGAGACGACAGGGGCCCCCATCCACTTT. Its translation is CAISETTGAPIHF.

This clonotype was seen many times. The J gene is TRBJ2-5, the V gene TRBV28, with TRBD2 as a possible D gene (7 bases). The CDR3 is made up of 19 amino acids. Germline V CDR1 and CDR2: MDHEN, SYDVKM. V shed 5 bases and J shed 4 bases, with 29 bases lying between them. The CDR3 here is CASSQGQLGGRAGGETQYF. CDR3 DNA: TGTGCCAGCAGTCAGGGGCAACTTGGGGGGAGGGCCGGTGGAGAGACCCAGTACTTC.

This clonotype was detected only a few times. J is TRBJ1-3 and V is TRBV5-6; D is perhaps TRBD1 (5 bases). The CDR3 runs to 16 residues. From germline, CDR1 is SGHDT and CDR2 YYEEEE. V lost 4 bases, J lost 0 bases, and 14 bases lay in between. The CDR3, as DNA: TGTGCCAGCAGCCGTCCCACAGGCAGCTCTGGAAACACCATATATTTT. Translated, it gives CASSRPTGSSGNTIYF. Full variable domain (remainder filled in from reference TRBV5-6 and TRBJ1-3): DAGVTQSPTHLIKTRGQQVTLRCSPKSGHDTVSWYQQALGQGPQFIFQYYEEEERQRGNFPDRFSGHQFPNYSSELNVNALLLGDSALYLCASSRPTGSSGNTIYFGEGSWLTVV.

Comments on this clonotype: A much larger clone differs by one base, so this may be a read error. Here the CDR3 omits its conserved ending phenylalanine or tryptophan, so a read error is the likely source. This rearrangement joins TRBV5-1 to TRBJ2-1; 8 positions match TRBD2. Trimming cost V 4 bases and J 8 bases; bases outside gene matches: 17. CDR1 and CDR2 from the germline V gene are SGHRS and YFSETQ. This CDR3 region has 17 residues. The CDR3 protein is CASSEDPEGLVSHEQFY. The CDR3 DNA is TGCGCCAGCAGCGAGGACCCCGAGGGACTAGTGTCTCATGAGCAGTTCTAC.

In its sample, this clonotype was seen a few times. The rearrangement uses TRBV28 and TRBJ1-3, with a weak D call TRBD1 (5 bases). With 6 bases removed from V and 3 bases from J, the gap between germline ends came to 9 bases. The CDR3 sequence is 13 residues long. Germline V gene lookup returns CDR1 MDHEN and CDR2 SYDVKM. The CDR3 is CASSGHLGNTIYF. CDR3 DNA: TGTGCCAGCAGCGGACACCTTGGAAACACCATATATTTT.

This clonotype showed up many times. The rearrangement uses TRBV7-3 and TRBJ2-2, with 11 bases matching TRBD1. Germline values: CDR1 SGHTA, CDR2 FQGTGA. The CDR3 sequence is 15 residues long. Unmatched junction bases numbered 6, after V lost 5 bases and J lost 7 bases. The CDR3 region has the DNA TGTGCCAGCAGCAGGACAGGGGGCGCGGTCGGGGAGCTGTTTTTT. This codes for CASSRTGGAVGELFF.

This clonotype was detected ten times or more. The CDR3 loop is CSAREKGRGYNEQFF. As DNA, the CDR3 is TGCAGTGCTAGAGAGAAGGGCAGGGGCTACAATGAGCAGTTCTTC. The chain carries TRBV20-1 and TRBJ2-1; perhaps TRBD1 as D (6 bases). There are 15 residues in the CDR3. Germline loops: CDR1 DFQATT, CDR2 SNEGSKA (reference sequence). V lost 0 bases, J lost 3 bases, and 12 bases lay in between.